This T cell receptor (beta chain) was found in a study of blood T cell repertoires in COVID-19. Germline CDR1 and CDR2: SGHTA and FQGTGA. The CDR3 runs to 17 residues. V lost 1 base and J lost 2, with 17 bases in between. This clone appeared once. As handled by the study authors: Reference gene primer amplification gave estimated nucleated cell counts. Produced via immunoSEQ multiplex PCR; TCRdb's table is partial and in-frame only. V, J and clone size derive from that table, while D and trimming were established from the DNA sequence. The profile shows fewer than 70,000 clones, about 86% of them singletons.

This clonotype originated in a human donor in a cohort sampled during active COVID-19. Sequenced material: peripheral blood. The chain links TRBV7-3 to TRBJ1-1; maybe TRBD1 (6 bases). CDR3 sequence: CASSLKPGQGLNTEAFF. In DNA form, the CDR3 reads TGTGCCAGCAGCTTAAAACCGGGGCAGGGGTTAAACACTGAAGCTTTCTTT.